Described below is a single T cell receptor (beta chain) sequence and its context. TCRdb's table, derived via immunoSEQ multiplex PCR, lists solely in-frame clones and lacks some. The table lists approximately 2.4 million clones, roughly 95% of them singletons, with roughly 0.13% in the top ten. This sample is drawn from a study of shared clonotypes between healthy human individuals. The V gene lost 6 bases and the J gene lost 4 bases, with 15 bases spanning the gap. Germline lookup yields CDR1 MNHNS and CDR2 SASEGT. CDR3 length equals 14 residues. This clonotype was sampled from a man younger than 30 in good health. This chain uses TRBV6-1 with TRBJ1-2; D gene unclear. The sequencing input was naive CD4+ T cells sorted from blood. Subset meaning: CD45RA+ positively selected. CDR3 DNA sequence: TGTGCCAGCAGAGCTTGGGGAGAGGCCTATGGCTACACCTTC. Encoded protein: CASRAWGEAYGYTF.